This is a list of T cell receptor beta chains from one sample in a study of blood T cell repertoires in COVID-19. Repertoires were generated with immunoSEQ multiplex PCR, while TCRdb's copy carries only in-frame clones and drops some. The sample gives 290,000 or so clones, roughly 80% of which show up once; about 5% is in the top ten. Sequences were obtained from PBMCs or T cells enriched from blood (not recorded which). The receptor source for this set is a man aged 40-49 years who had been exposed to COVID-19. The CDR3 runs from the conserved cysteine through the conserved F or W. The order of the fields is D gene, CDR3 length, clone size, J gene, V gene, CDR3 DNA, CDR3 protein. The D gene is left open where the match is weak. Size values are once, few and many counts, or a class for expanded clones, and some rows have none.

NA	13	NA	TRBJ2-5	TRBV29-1	TGCAGCGTTGTATCAGCGGTCCAAGAGACCCAGTACTTC	CSVVSAVQETQYF
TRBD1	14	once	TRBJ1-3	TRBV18	TGTGCCAGCTCACCACGGCAGGGGGAGGCCACCATATATTTT	CASSPRQGEATIYF
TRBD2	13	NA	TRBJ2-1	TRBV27	TGTGCCAGCAGTTTGTTGCGGGGGGTTGAGCAGTTCTTC	CASSLLRGVEQFF
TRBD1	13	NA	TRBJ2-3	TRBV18	TGTGCCAGCTCAGGACAGGGTGAGGGGTCGCAGTATTTT	CASSGQGEGSQYF
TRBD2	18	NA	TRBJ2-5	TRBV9	TGTGCCAGCAGCGTACGGGGACTAGCGGGAGGTTCCCAAGAGACCCAGTACTTC	CASSVRGLAGGSQETQYF
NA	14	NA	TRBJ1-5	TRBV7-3	TGTGCCAGCAGCTTAGACAGTTCCAATCAGCCCCAGCATTTT	CASSLDSSNQPQHF
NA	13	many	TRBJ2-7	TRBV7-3	TGTGCCAGCAGCTTAATCCCCTTAGACGAGCAGTACTTC	CASSLIPLDEQYF
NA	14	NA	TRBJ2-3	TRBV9	TGTGCCAGCAGCCCAGGGACAACCGGTGATACGCAGTATTTT	CASSPGTTGDTQYF
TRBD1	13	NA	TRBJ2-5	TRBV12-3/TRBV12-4	TGTGCCAGCAGACCGACAGGGGAAGAGACCCAGTACTTC	CASRPTGEETQYF
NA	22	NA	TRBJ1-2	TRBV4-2	TGTGCCAGCAGCCCGAGGGCGGGGAGAGGAAGCCTTAAGGGAATAACTGTCTATGGCTACACCTTC	CASSPRAGRGSLKGITVYGYTF
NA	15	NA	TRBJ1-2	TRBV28	TGTGCCACCAATTACAGGGCGGGGGGCCCTCGTGGCTACACCTTC	CATNYRAGGPRGYTF
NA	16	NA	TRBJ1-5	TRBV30	TGTGCCTGGAGTAAGGGGGAACTTTTTGCCAATCAGCCCCAGCATTTT	CAWSKGELFANQPQHF
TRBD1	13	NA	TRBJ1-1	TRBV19	TGTGCCAGTGCCGGGACAGTGAACACTGAAGCTTTCTTT	CASAGTVNTEAFF
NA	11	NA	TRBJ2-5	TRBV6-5	TGTGCCAGCAGGTCCCTGGAGACCCAGTACTTC	CASRSLETQYF
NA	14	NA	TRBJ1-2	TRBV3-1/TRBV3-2	TGTGCCAGCAGCCAAGGCGCGGCCAACTATGGCTACACCTTC	CASSQGAANYGYTF
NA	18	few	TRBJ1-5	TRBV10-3	TGTGCCATCAGTGAGGACAGTTTGCGGTTTCGTAGCAATCAGCCCCAGCATTTT	CAISEDSLRFRSNQPQHF
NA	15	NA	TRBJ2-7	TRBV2	TGTGCCAGCAGTGTTCACAGCGGCACTACCTACGAGCAGTACTTC	CASSVHSGTTYEQYF
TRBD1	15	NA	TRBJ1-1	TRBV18	TGTGCCAGCTCACCCCAGGGGGCCTTTGGCACTGAAGCTTTCTTT	CASSPQGAFGTEAFF
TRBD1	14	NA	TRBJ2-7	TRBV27	TGTGCCAGCAGCACCGGGACAGGGCCCTACGAGCAGTACTTC	CASSTGTGPYEQYF
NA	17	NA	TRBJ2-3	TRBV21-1	TGTGCCAGCAGCAGGTACCTCCGGGAGCCCATCACAGATACGCAGTATTTT	CASSRYLREPITDTQYF
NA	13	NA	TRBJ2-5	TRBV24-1	TGTGCCACCAGTGATAGTAGCACAGAGACCCAGTACTTC	CATSDSSTETQYF
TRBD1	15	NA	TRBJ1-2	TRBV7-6	TGTGCCAGCAGCCGAGGGGGCCAGAGTAACTATGGCTACACCTTC	CASSRGGQSNYGYTF
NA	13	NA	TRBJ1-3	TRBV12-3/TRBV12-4	TGTGCCAGCACCCTTGAGGTCGGAAACACCATATATTTT	CASTLEVGNTIYF
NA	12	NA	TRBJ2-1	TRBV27	TGTGCCAGCAGTTTCTTCGGCAATGAGCAGTTCTTC	CASSFFGNEQFF
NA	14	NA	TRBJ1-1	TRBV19	TGTGCCAGTAGTACCCCGACAGGCAACACTGAAGCTTTCTTT	CASSTPTGNTEAFF
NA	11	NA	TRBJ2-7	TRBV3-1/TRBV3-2	TGTGCCAGCAGCGGCGGGATGAAGCAGTACTTC	CASSGGMKQYF
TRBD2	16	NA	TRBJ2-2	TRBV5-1	TGCGCCAGCAGTCCGGGACTAGCGGGAATATCCGGGGAGCTGTTTTTT	CASSPGLAGISGELFF
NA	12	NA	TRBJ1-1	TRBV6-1	TGTGCCAGCAGTTTTCTTAACACTGAAGCTTTCTTT	CASSFLNTEAFF
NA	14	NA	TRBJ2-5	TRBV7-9	TGTGCCAGCAGCTTAGAGGGGGGGCGAGAGACCCAGTACTTC	CASSLEGGRETQYF
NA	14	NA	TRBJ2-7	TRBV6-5	TGTGCCAACAACGGACGGACACAAGGGTACGAGCAGTACTTC	CANNGRTQGYEQYF